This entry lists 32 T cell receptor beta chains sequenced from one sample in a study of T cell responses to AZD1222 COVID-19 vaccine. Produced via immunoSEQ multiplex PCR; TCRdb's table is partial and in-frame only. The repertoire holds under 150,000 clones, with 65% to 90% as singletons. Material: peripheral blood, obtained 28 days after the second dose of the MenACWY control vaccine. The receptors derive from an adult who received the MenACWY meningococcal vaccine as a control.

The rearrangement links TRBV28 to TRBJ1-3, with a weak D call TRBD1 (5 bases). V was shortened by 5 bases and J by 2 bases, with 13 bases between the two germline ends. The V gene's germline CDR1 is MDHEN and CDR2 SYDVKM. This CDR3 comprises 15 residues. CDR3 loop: CASSLGGFTGNTIYF. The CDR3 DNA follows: TGTGCCAGCAGTCTCGGGGGATTCACTGGAAACACCATATATTTT.

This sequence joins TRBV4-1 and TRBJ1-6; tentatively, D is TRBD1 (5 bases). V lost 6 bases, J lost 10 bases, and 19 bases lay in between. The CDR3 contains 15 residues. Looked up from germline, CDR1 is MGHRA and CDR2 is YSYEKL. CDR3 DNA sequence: TGCGCCAGCAGTCCACTACGGGGGGACCGGTCACCCCTCCACTTT. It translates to CASSPLRGDRSPLHF.

Here the CDR3 DNA reads TGTGCCAGCAGCTTGGGTAGCTACAATGAGCAGTTCTTC. Translating gives CASSLGSYNEQFF. The gene calls are TRBV11-3 and TRBJ2-1, with unresolved D. This CDR3 has 13 residues. Germline assignment: CDR1 SGHNT and CDR2 YENEEA. V was trimmed by 3 bases and J by 3 bases, leaving 6 bases between them.

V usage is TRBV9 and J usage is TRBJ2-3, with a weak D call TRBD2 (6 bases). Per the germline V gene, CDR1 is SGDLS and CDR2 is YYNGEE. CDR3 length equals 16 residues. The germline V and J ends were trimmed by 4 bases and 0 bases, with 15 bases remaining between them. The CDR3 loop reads CASSFELGTSTDTQYF. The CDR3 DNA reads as TGTGCCAGCAGCTTCGAGCTCGGGACTAGCACAGATACGCAGTATTTT.

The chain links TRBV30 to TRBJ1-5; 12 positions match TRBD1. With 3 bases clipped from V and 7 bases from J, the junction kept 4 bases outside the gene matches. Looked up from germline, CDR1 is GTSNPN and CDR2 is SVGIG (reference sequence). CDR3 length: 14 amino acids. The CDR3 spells CAWSPGTGGQPQHF. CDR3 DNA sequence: TGTGCCTGGAGCCCAGGGACAGGGGGCCAGCCCCAGCATTTT.

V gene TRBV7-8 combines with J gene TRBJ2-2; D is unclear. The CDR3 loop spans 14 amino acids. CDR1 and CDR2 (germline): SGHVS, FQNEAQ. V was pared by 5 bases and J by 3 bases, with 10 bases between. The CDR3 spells CASSHFSDTGELFF. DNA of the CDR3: TGTGCCAGCAGCCACTTTTCGGACACCGGGGAGCTGTTTTTT.

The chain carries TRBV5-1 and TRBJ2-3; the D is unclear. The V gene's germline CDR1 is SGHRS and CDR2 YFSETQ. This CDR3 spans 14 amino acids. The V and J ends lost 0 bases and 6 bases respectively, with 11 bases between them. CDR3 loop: CASSLVDVVDTQYF. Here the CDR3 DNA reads TGCGCCAGCAGCTTGGTGGATGTTGTCGATACGCAGTATTTT.

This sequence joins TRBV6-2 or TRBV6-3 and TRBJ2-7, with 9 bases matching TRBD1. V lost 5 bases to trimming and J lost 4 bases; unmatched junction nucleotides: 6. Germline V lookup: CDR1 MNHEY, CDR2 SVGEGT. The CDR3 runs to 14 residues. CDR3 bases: TGTGCCAGCAGTCCCGGGACAGGGAGTTACGAGCAGTACGTC. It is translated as CASSPGTGSYEQYV.

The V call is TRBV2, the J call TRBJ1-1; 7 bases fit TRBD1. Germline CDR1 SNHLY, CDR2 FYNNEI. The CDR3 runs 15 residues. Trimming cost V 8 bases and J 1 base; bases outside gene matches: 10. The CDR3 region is CASAKDRVKNTEAFF. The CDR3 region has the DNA TGTGCCAGCGCAAAAGACAGGGTCAAGAACACTGAAGCTTTCTTT.

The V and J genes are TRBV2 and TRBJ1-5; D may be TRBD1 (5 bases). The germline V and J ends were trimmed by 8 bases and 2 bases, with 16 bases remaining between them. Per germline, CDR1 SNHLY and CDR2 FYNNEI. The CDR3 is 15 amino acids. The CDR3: CASWAGDAGNQPQHF. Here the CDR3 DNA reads TGTGCCAGCTGGGCGGGGGACGCGGGCAATCAGCCCCAGCATTTT. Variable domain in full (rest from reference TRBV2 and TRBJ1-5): EPEVTQTPSHQVTQMGQEVILRCVPISNHLYFYWYRQILGQKVEFLVSFYNNEISEKSEIFDDQFSVERPDGSNFTLKIRSTKLEDSAMYFCASWAGDAGNQPQHFGDGTRLSIL.

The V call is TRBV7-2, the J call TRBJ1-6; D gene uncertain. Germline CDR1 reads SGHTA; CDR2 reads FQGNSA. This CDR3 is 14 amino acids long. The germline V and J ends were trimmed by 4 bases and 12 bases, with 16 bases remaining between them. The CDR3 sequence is CASSWEENSKPLHF. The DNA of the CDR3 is TGTGCCAGCAGCTGGGAGGAGAATTCGAAACCCCTCCACTTT.

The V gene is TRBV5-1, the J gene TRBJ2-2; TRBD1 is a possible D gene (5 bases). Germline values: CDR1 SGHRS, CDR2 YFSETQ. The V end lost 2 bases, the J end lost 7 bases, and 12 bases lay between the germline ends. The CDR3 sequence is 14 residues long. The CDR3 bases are TGCGCCAGCAGCTTAGTCCCAACAGGCGGGGAGCTGTTTTTT. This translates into CASSLVPTGGELFF.

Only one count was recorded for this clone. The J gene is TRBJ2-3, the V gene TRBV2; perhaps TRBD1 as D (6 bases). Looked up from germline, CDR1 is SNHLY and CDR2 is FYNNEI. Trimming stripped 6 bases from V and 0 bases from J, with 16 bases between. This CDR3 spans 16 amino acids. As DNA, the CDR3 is TGTGCCAGCAGGGTGGACAGAGCGACTAGCACAGATACGCAGTATTTT. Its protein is CASRVDRATSTDTQYF.

CDR3 DNA: TGTGCCAGCAGCTTAGTGAGGAGTAACGAGCAGTACTTC. As protein: CASSLVRSNEQYF. The chain uses TRBV7-2 and TRBJ2-7; D ambiguous. The V gene lost 1 base and the J gene lost 5 bases, with 9 bases spanning the gap. This CDR3 is built from 13 residues. Looked up from germline, CDR1 is SGHTA and CDR2 is FQGNSA.

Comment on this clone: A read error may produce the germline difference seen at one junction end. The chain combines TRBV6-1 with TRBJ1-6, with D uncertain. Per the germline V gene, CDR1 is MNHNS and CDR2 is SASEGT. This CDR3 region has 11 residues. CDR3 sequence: CASREASPLHF. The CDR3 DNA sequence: TGTGCCAGCAGAGAAGCTTCACCCCTCCACTTT.

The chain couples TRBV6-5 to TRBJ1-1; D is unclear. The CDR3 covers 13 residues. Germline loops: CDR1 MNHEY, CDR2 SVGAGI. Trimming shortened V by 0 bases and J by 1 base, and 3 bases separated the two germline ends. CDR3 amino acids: CASSYSKNTEAFF. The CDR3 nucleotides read TGTGCCAGCAGTTACTCGAAGAACACTGAAGCTTTCTTT.

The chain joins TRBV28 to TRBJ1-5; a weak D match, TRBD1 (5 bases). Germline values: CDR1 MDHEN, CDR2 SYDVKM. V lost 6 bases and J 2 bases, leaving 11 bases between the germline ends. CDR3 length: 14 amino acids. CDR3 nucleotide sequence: TGTGCCAGCAGGGGAGGGGAGGGCAATCAGCCCCAGCATTTT. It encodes CASRGGEGNQPQHF.

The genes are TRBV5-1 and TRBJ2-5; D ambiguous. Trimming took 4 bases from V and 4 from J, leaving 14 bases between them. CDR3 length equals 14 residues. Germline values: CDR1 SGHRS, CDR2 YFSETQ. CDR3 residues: CASSPGPGRETQYF. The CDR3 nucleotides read TGCGCCAGCAGCCCCGGACCCGGGCGAGAGACCCAGTACTTC.

Written as DNA, the CDR3 is TGTGCCAGCAGCGGCGAAGCGGGAGGGCCCACCGGGGAGCTGTTTTTT. It is translated as CASSGEAGGPTGELFF. The chain links TRBV7-6 to TRBJ2-2; 10 nucleotides line up with TRBD2. Germline V lookup: CDR1 SGHVS, CDR2 FNYEAQ. V lost 5 bases and J lost 4; bases outside the gene matches: 7. This CDR3 contains 16 residues.

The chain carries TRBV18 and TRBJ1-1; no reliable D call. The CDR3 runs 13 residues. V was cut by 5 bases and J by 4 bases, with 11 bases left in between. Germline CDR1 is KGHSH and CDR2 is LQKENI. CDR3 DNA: TGTGCCAGCTCAGGTAAAGATGGCACTGAAGCTTTCTTT. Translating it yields CASSGKDGTEAFF.

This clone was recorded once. In DNA form, the CDR3 reads TGCGCCAGCAGCTTAGGAGGACAGGACACCATATATTTT. This sequence encodes CASSLGGQDTIYF. The chain recombines TRBV5-1 with TRBJ1-3; 7 bases match TRBD1. The CDR3 consists of 13 residues. V dropped 2 bases and J dropped 8; count of bases not matched to a gene: 4. CDR1 SGHRS and CDR2 YFSETQ come from the germline V gene.

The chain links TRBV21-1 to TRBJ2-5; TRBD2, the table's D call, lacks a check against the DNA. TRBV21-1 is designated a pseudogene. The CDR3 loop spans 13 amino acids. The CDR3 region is CASTSGGQETQYF. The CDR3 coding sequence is TGTGCCAGCACTTCCGGGGGGCAAGAGACCCAGTACTTC.

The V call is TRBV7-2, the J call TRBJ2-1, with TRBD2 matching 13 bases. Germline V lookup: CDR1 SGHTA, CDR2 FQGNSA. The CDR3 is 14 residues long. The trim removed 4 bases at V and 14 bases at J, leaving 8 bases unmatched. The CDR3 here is CASSSRTSGRWEFF. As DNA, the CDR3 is TGTGCCAGCAGCTCCCGGACTAGCGGGAGATGGGAGTTCTTC.

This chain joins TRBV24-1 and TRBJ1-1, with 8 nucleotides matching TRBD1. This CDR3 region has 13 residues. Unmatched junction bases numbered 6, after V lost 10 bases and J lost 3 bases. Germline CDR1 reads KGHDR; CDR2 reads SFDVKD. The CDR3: CATRQGTYTEAFF. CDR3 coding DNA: TGTGCCACGAGACAGGGGACGTACACTGAAGCTTTCTTT.

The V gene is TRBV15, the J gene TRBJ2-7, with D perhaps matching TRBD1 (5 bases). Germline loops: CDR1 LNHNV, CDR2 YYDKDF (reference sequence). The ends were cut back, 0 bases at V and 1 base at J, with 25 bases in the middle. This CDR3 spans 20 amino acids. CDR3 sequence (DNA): TGTGCCACCAGCAGAGATCAAGGCCCAGGGTCAGGGATCCTTTCCTACGAGCAGTACTTC. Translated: CATSRDQGPGSGILSYEQYF.

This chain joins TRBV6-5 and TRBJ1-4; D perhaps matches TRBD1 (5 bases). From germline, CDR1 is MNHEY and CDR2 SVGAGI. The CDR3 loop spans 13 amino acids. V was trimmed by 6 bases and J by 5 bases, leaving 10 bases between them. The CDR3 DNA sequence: TGTGCCAGCAGGGTCCCAGGGAATGAAAAACTGTTTTTT. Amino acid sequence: CASRVPGNEKLFF.

CDR3 protein: CASSLGQGLDSPLHF. The CDR3 DNA reads as TGTGCCAGCAGCCTCGGACAGGGTCTAGATTCACCCCTCCACTTT. The chain couples TRBV7-2 to TRBJ1-6, with 8 bases matching TRBD1. Germline CDR1 and CDR2: SGHTA and FQGNSA. This CDR3 spans 15 amino acids. V was pared by 5 bases and J by 8 bases, with 8 bases of the junction left unmatched.

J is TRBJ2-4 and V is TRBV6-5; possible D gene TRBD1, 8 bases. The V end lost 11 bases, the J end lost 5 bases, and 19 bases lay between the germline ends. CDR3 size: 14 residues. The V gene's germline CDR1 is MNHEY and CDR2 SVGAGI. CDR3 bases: TGTGCCTGCAACAGGGGGGGGGCAGAAAACATTCAGTACTTC. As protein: CACNRGGAENIQYF.

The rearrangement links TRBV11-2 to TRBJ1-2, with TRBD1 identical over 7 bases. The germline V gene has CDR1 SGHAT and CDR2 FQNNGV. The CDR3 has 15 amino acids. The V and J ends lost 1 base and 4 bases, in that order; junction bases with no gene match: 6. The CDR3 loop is CASSLGDSGPYGYTF. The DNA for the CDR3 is TGTGCCAGCAGCTTAGGGGACAGCGGCCCCTATGGCTACACCTTC.

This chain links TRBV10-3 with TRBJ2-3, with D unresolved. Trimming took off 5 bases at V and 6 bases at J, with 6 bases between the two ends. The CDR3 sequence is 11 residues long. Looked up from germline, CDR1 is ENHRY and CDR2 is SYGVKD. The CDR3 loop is CAISIVDTQYF. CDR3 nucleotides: TGTGCCATCAGTATTGTGGATACGCAGTATTTT.

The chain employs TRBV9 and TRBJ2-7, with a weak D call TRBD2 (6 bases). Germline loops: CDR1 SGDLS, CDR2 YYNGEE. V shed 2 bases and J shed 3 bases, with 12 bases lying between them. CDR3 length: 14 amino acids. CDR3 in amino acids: CASSVVDYSYEQYF. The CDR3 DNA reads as TGTGCCAGCAGCGTGGTGGACTACAGCTACGAGCAGTACTTC.

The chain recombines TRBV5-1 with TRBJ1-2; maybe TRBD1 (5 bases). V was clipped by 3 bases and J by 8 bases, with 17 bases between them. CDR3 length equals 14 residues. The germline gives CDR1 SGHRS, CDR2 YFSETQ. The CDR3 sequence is CASSSRSGADGYTF. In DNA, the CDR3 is TGCGCCAGCAGCTCCCGTTCCGGGGCTGACGGCTACACCTTC.